The source of this TCR beta chain is a study of T cells in Graves' hyperthyroidism and ophthalmopathy. Amplified TCR beta CDR3 regions came from RNA transcripts. Carried out on the TCR CDR3, a first-round RT-PCR used the HTBI primer set. In TCRdb, the multiplex PCR reads were re-called with MiXCR into one record per CDR3 protein. The sample consists of over 150,000 distinct CDR3 sequences, approximately 15% of them appearing once. Diagnosis rested on symptoms, serum thyroxine and TRAb, thyroid ultrasound, and orbital computed tomography. Study-wide results and caveats: Blood samples included most of the expanded thyroid clonotypes exceeding 0.001.

In the case of this clonotype: The antigen remains undetermined.

The germline CDR1 and CDR2 sequences are ENHRY and SYGVKD. V lost 4 bases to trimming and J lost 1 base, with 17 bases between them. This CDR3 comprises 17 residues. This sequence was found in a woman between 50 and 59 years old with Graves' hyperthyroidism. Material: blood. J is TRBJ2-4 and V is TRBV10-3; D is undetermined. The CDR3 loop reads CAISASELEVAKNIQYF. CDR3 nucleotides: TGTGCCATCAGTGCGAGCGAATTAGAAGTTGCCAAAAACATTCAGTACTTC.